This T cell receptor (beta chain) originates from a study of tumor-infiltrating lymphocytes in primary liver carcinoma. The study, taken as a whole, reports: Tumors had a significantly higher top-250-clone fraction than blood (p = 0.039). Reduced overlap was seen in tumor-adjacent and tumor-blood pairs versus tumor region pairs.

Germline V CDR1 and CDR2: SGHRS, YFSETQ. V was clipped by 3 bases and J by 2 bases, with 11 bases between them. This CDR3 comprises 14 residues. Of note for this clonotype: Its cognate antigen is unknown.

From 400 to 500 ng total RNA, TCR beta cDNA was generated with a primer in the constant region. Slightly modified ARM-PCR with three nested multiplex PCR rounds yielded TCR beta libraries. Both of the initial two PCR rounds ran for about 9 cycles and employed TRBV1-TRBV30 forward primers alongside a C-beta reverse primer. TCRdb re-called the multiplex PCR reads with MiXCR, one entry per CDR3 protein. The sample lists under 110,000 distinct CDR3 sequences; about 70% were seen once. Both RNA and DNA were isolated together from approximately 22-30 mg of bulk tissue that had not been sorted. The sequenced sample was liver tumor tissue from sampling region 2. Stated subset: tumor region T2, inferior pole. V is TRBV5-1 and J is TRBJ1-1, with D possibly matching TRBD1 (5 bases). The source of this sequence is a woman in her fifties or sixties with primary liver carcinoma and hepatitis B virus infection. CDR3 coding DNA: TGCGCCAGCAGCTGGGGCAGGATAAACACTGAAGCTTTCTTT. Residues: CASSWGRINTEAFF.